This T cell receptor beta chain was obtained from a study of blood T cell repertoires in COVID-19. Study-level information: COVID-19 samples, acute and convalescent, were from the United States, Italy and Spain. Sample material is recorded as cDNA or gDNA derived from T cells, B-cell-depleted T cells, or PBMCs.

Original processing notes: Amplifying reference gene primers gave estimates of nucleated cell counts. Sequenced by immunoSEQ multiplex PCR; TCRdb stores in-frame clones only, minus some. That table furnishes V, J and clone size, whereas the DNA furnished D and trimming. The sample lists approximately 250,000 clones, about 83% seen once, with over 1.5% in the top ten. From germline, CDR1 is MDHEN and CDR2 SYDVKM. CDR3 size: 13 residues. The V gene lost 6 bases and the J gene lost 3 bases, with 11 bases spanning the gap. The chain carries TRBV28 and TRBJ1-1, with D possibly TRBD1 on 6 matching bases. This clonotype was sampled from a woman aged 40 to 50 who had recovered from COVID-19. The source material was peripheral blood. Written as DNA, the CDR3 is TGTGCCAGCAGAAACTACAGGGACACTGAAGCTTTCTTT. Residues: CASRNYRDTEAFF.